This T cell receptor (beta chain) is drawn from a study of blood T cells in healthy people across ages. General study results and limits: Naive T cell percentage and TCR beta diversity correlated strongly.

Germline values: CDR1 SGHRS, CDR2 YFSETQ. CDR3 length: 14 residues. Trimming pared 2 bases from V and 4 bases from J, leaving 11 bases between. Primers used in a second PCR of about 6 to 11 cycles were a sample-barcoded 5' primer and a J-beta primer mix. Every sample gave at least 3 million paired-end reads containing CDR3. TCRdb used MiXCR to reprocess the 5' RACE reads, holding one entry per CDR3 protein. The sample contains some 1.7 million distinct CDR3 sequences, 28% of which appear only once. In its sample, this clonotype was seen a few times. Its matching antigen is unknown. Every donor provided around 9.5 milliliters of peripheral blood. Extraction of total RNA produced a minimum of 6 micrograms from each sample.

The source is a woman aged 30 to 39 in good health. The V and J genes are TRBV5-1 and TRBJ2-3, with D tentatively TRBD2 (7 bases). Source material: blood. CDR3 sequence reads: CASSLGGAPDTQYF. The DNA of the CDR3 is TGCGCCAGCAGCTTAGGGGGGGCCCCAGATACGCAGTATTTT.